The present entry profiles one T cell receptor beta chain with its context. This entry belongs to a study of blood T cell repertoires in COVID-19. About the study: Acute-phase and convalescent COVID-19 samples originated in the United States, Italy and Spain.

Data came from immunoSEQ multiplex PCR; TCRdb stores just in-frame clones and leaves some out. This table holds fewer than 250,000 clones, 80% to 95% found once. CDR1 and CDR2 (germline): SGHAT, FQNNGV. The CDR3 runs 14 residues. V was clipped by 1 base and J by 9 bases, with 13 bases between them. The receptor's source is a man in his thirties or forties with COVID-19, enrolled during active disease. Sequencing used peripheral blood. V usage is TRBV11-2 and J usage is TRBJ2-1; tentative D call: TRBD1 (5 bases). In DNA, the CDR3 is TGTGCCAGCAGCTTAGGGCAGGGTATCGGTGAGCAGTTCTTC. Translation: CASSLGQGIGEQFF.